Detailed here is one TCR beta chain. Its antigen is unidentified. The junction does not match germline at one end; this may be a read error. The source of the sample is a study of metastatic and nonmetastatic thyroid tumors. Turning to the study itself: Malignant thyroid and benign thyroid patients provided blood and tumor or nodule tissue whose repertoires were compared. Study-level points and caveats: Significantly higher TCR beta diversity was reportedly seen in malignant thyroid tumors than benign nodules, in blood and tumor.

This CDR3 has 19 residues. The germline gives CDR1 DFQATT, CDR2 SNEGSKA (reference sequence). Until they underwent thyroid surgery, no patient had received any treatment. Per the original methods: To classify distant metastasis in papillary thyroid cancer, a model was built from CDR3 differences across clinicopathological groups. TCRdb re-processed the PCR reads through MiXCR. TCRdb's processing, not the authors', yielded these V and J calls. The repertoire includes around 46,000 clones, around 21% of them detected once, and about 4% sits in the top ten. V gene TRBV20-1 combines with J gene TRBJ1-5, with D perhaps TRBD1 (6 bases). The receptor was derived from a male donor with papillary thyroid cancer or a benign thyroid nodule (not recorded which). Some clones in this sample may be carry-over from other donors' samples. The specimen sequenced was blood. The CDR3 coding sequence is TGCAGTGCCAGAGATCCCCCTTACGGACAGACCAGAATTGATCAGCCCCAGCATTTT. This codes for CSARDPPYGQTRIDQPQHF.